Shown below are 18 T cell receptor beta chains from a single sample sequenced in a study of T cells after yellow fever vaccination (dated by TCRdb to the late 2010s). The library relied on 5' RACE. Sequenced using an Illumina HiSeq 2500. The public reads were reprocessed in TCRdb via fastp at Q25 and MiXCR, keeping in-frame beta chains. Each CDR3 protein appears once, grouped with its most common genes and DNA. The sample has about 580,000 distinct CDR3 sequences on record, 17% of them singletons. Approximately 15% of the sample goes to the ten largest clones. The treatment or condition label, read with the paper, signifies: live attenuated yellow fever vaccine strain. This material consisted of PBMCs, taken 5 to 6 days after the first yellow fever vaccination. All receptors derive from a man in his late teens or twenties who received the YFV17D yellow fever vaccine.

This clonotype was observed a few times. The chain carries TRBV12-3 or TRBV12-4 and TRBJ2-2; no definite D call. There are 13 residues in the CDR3. V lost 8 bases, J lost 4 bases, and 11 bases lay in between. CDR3 sequence (DNA): TGTGCCAGCGGCCCCAGAAGCACCGGGGAGCTGTTTTTT. Protein sequence: CASGPRSTGELFF.

The CDR3 is CASRTTGLGMNTEAFF. The CDR3 bases are TGTGCCAGCAGGACGACAGGGTTGGGGATGAACACTGAAGCTTTCTTT. J is TRBJ1-1 and V is TRBV6-2 or TRBV6-3, with TRBD1 matching 7 bases. This CDR3 spans 16 amino acids. CDR1 and CDR2 from the germline V gene are MNHEY and SVGEGT. The V and J ends lost 6 bases and 0 bases, in that order; junction bases with no gene match: 10.

The chain employs TRBV12-5 and TRBJ2-2, with TRBD1 as a possible D gene (5 bases). The CDR3 is 14 amino acids. Germline CDR1 reads LGHNT; CDR2 reads FRNRAP. V was cut by 3 bases and J by 5 bases, with 10 bases left in between. CDR3 protein: CASGFLGETGELFF. The CDR3, as DNA: TGTGCTAGTGGTTTCCTAGGGGAAACCGGGGAGCTGTTTTTT.

This clonotype turned up a few times. V and J are TRBV7-8 and TRBJ2-7, with D possibly being TRBD2 (7 bases). The V end was cut by 5 bases, the J end by 4 bases, with 21 bases between. This CDR3 contains 16 residues. Germline lookup yields CDR1 SGHVS and CDR2 FQNEAQ. The CDR3 protein is CASSPAFPGGRYEQYF. As DNA, the CDR3 is TGTGCCAGCAGCCCCGCCTTCCCGGGGGGCAGGTACGAGCAGTACTTC.

The V and J genes are TRBV6-1 and TRBJ1-5; D is unclear. The CDR3 runs to 14 residues. Germline CDR1 and CDR2: MNHNS and SASEGT. The V and J ends lost 6 bases and 2 bases respectively, with 11 bases between them. CDR3 in DNA: TGTGCCAGCAGGCTAACAGTGGGCAATCAGCCCCAGCATTTT. Translating gives CASRLTVGNQPQHF.

This chain links TRBV25-1 with TRBJ2-1; the D gene is possibly TRBD2 (6 bases). The CDR3 spans 15 residues. Trimming cost V 5 bases and J 7 bases, with 18 bases left between them. Germline CDR1 MGHDK, CDR2 SYGVNS. The CDR3 is CASSSPGLGRNEQFF. The CDR3 region has the DNA TGTGCCAGCAGTTCACCGGGACTGGGACGGAATGAGCAGTTCTTC. The variable domain in full, with the rest retrieved from reference TRBV25-1 and TRBJ2-1, is EADIYQTPRYLVIGTGKKITLECSQTMGHDKMYWYQQDPGMELHLIHYSYGVNSTEKGDLSSESTVSRIRTEHFPLTLESARPSHTSQYLCASSSPGLGRNEQFFGPGTRLTVL.

The chain links TRBV28 to TRBJ2-7; D is ambiguous. CDR3 length: 13 residues. Trimming removed 3 bases at V and 5 bases at J, with 11 bases between. Germline-derived CDR1 and CDR2 are MDHEN and SYDVKM. The CDR3 loop reads CASSFTGRHEQYV. In nucleotides, the CDR3 is TGTGCCAGCAGTTTCACCGGGCGACACGAGCAGTACGTC.

This clonotype has just a few counts. CDR3 bases: TGTGCCAGCACCGGGGACGAAGAGACCCAGTACTTC. Translated: CASTGDEETQYF. This chain joins TRBV7-9 and TRBJ2-5; D is tentatively TRBD1 or TRBD2 (5 bases each). CDR3 size: 12 residues. Germline V gene sequence: CDR1 SEHNR, CDR2 FQNEAQ (reference sequence). Trimming removed 7 bases from V and 3 bases from J, with 9 bases in between.

This clonotype occurred many times. The chain employs TRBV9 and TRBJ2-7; D unresolved. The germline gives CDR1 SGDLS, CDR2 YYNGEE. The CDR3 runs 12 residues. V was cut by 3 bases and J by 4 bases, with 8 bases left in between. The DNA of the CDR3 is TGTGCCAGCAGCGGCCTCCTTTACGAGCAGTACTTC. Its protein is CASSGLLYEQYF.

This clonotype has a handful of counts. The rearrangement joins TRBV19 to TRBJ1-5; D remains unclear. Germline values: CDR1 LNHDA, CDR2 SQIVND (reference sequence). The CDR3 is 13 residues long. V was clipped by 3 bases and J by 2 bases, with 5 bases between them. In DNA form, the CDR3 reads TGTGCCAGTAGTATCTCTGGCAATCAGCCCCAGCATTTT. Translating gives CASSISGNQPQHF.

This clonotype was seen only a few times. This CDR3 is CASRPTSGAYNEQFF. The CDR3 DNA reads TGTGCCAGCAGGCCTACTAGCGGGGCCTACAATGAGCAGTTCTTC. The chain recombines TRBV6-1 with TRBJ2-1; 10 nucleotides agree with TRBD2. This CDR3 spans 15 amino acids. V shed 6 bases, J shed 2 bases, and the junction held 4 bases outside the gene matches. Looked up from germline, CDR1 is MNHNS and CDR2 is SASEGT.

In its sample, this clonotype was seen a few times. The CDR3 here is CASSGYSRDRAYEQYF. The DNA for the CDR3 is TGTGCCAGCAGTGGATACTCCCGGGACAGGGCCTACGAGCAGTACTTC. The gene calls are TRBV12-3 or TRBV12-4 and TRBJ2-7, with 9 bases that match TRBD1. The CDR3 has 16 residues. The V segment lost 5 bases and the J segment 2 bases; nucleotides outside the gene matches: 10.

This chain uses TRBV7-9 with TRBJ2-1, with TRBD2 identical over 12 bases. CDR1 SEHNR and CDR2 FQNEAQ come from the germline V gene (reference sequence). CDR3 length: 17 residues. The V gene end was trimmed by 5 bases and the J gene end by 6 bases; junction bases not matched to a gene: 11. CDR3 loop: CASSPPLAGGVSNEQFF. CDR3 sequence (DNA): TGTGCCAGCAGCCCGCCCCTAGCGGGGGGGGTGAGCAATGAGCAGTTCTTC.

The V gene is TRBV5-1, the J gene TRBJ1-2; D remains ambiguous. Germline V gives CDR1 SGHRS, CDR2 YFSETQ. V lost 0 bases and J lost 5, with 20 bases in between. The CDR3 contains 17 residues. This CDR3 reads CASSLAPEPRSPYGYTF. CDR3 sequence (DNA): TGCGCCAGCAGCTTGGCACCAGAACCCCGATCTCCGTATGGCTACACCTTC.

The chain has TRBV12-3 or TRBV12-4 and TRBJ1-5; D may be TRBD1 (6 bases). The CDR3 is made up of 11 amino acids. Deletions cut 8 bases from V and 6 bases from J, with 8 bases between. CDR3 residues: CASGGPQPQHF. The CDR3 DNA sequence: TGTGCCAGCGGGGGGCCTCAGCCCCAGCATTTT.

This clonotype occurred a few times. The chain combines TRBV29-1 with TRBJ1-4; no clear D gene. Trimming took 3 bases from V and 4 from J, leaving 9 bases between them. This CDR3 is 13 amino acids long. CDR1 SQVTM and CDR2 ANQGSEA come from the germline V gene. The CDR3 DNA reads TGCAGCGTTGATGAGGGTCTTAATGAAAAACTGTTTTTT. It specifies CSVDEGLNEKLFF.

This clonotype appeared a few times. CDR3 residues: CATSDLGQGRGELFF. The CDR3 nucleotides are TGTGCCACCAGTGATCTCGGACAGGGCCGAGGGGAGCTGTTTTTT. This chain joins TRBV24-1 and TRBJ2-2; TRBD1 matches 8 bases. Germline trimming cut 3 bases from V and 8 bases from J; bases unmatched to any gene: 7. This CDR3 comprises 15 residues. Germline V gene data show CDR1 as KGHDR and CDR2 as SFDVKD.

This clonotype was observed once. V is TRBV4-2 and J is TRBJ2-1, with D maybe TRBD2 (5 bases). Germline V gives CDR1 LGHNA, CDR2 YNFKEQ. The CDR3 is 14 residues long. V gave up 5 bases and J gave up 9 bases, with 17 bases separating them. The CDR3 here is CASSTGILCAEQFF. The CDR3 coding sequence is TGTGCCAGCAGCACCGGGATACTCTGTGCTGAGCAGTTCTTC.